In this sample, the clone carrying this T cell receptor (beta chain) turned up many times. The time point is: cycle 4 day 1 (C4D1), after more than 5 weeks of nivolumab. All patients relapsed after autologous stem cell transplantation, and brentuximab vedotin exposure varied. This record comes from a study of PD-1 blockade in classical Hodgkin lymphoma. The data were produced by immunoSEQ multiplex PCR, yet TCRdb's version contains in-frame clones alone and is incomplete. The data hold roughly 100,000 clones, with roughly 78% observed a single time. This material consisted of peripheral blood mononuclear cells (PBMCs), taken before the fourth cycle of nivolumab. The sequence was obtained from a human donor with classical Hodgkin lymphoma.

The CDR3 nucleotides are TGTGCCATCAGTGCCCCGGGACTAGCGGGGGACGAGCAGTACTTC. Translation: CAISAPGLAGDEQYF. The genes are TRBV10-3 and TRBJ2-7; TRBD2 matches at 14 bases. CDR3 size: 15 residues. CDR1 and CDR2 from the germline V gene are ENHRY and SYGVKD. Trimming cost V 4 bases and J 5 bases; bases outside gene matches: 4.